This T cell receptor (beta chain) is drawn from a study of T cell responses to AZD1222 COVID-19 vaccine. Findings and limits, study-wide: Vaccine-associated CD4 TCRs spanned spike, dominant at 160-218 and 743-854.

The V gene lost 7 bases and the J gene lost 2 bases, with 5 bases spanning the gap. The CDR3 is 11 amino acids. Germline V gene lookup returns CDR1 SNHLY and CDR2 FYNNEI. The data were produced by immunoSEQ multiplex PCR, yet TCRdb's version contains in-frame clones alone and is incomplete. The repertoire holds roughly 100,000 clones, roughly 90% seen once, with about a sixth in the top ten. Turning to this clone: The target antigen is unknown.

The chain carries TRBV2 and TRBJ2-5; no clear D gene. This TCR was recovered from an adult who received the AZD1222 COVID-19 vaccine. The sequencing here drew on peripheral blood, taken 28 days after the second AZD1222 dose. CDR3 DNA: TGTGCCAGCACGGTGCAAGAGACCCAGTACTTC. This encodes CASTVQETQYF.